The rows below give T cell receptor beta chains drawn from one sample of a study of regulatory T cells in long-lasting Graves disease. In TCRdb, the multiplex PCR reads were re-called with MiXCR into one record per CDR3 protein. Of roughly 500,000 distinct CDR3 sequences in the sample, around a fifth were seen once. Sequenced material: peripheral blood mononuclear cells (PBMCs), taken when the disease was refractory, from a patient treated with antithyroid drugs. The receptors originated from a female donor with Graves disease. Both conserved end residues are trimmed from each CDR3.

v_call,cdr3_aa
TRBV7-2,ASSLIIKGNVAVPFPLY
TRBV2,ASRPTGGGEKLF
TRBV6-2/TRBV6-3,ASSYPGGNTEAF
TRBV3-1,ASSQNYGEQETQY
TRBV12-3/TRBV12-4,ASRTVTNEKLF
TRBV28,ASSPTTGPTGELF
TRBV20-1,SAPVAGKTTDTQY
TRBV7-9,ASEPQSSYEQY
TRBV11-2,ASSLELAGGHDFWNEQF
TRBV24-1,ATSDPDRVATGELF
TRBV5-1,ASSLGPESPTTEAF
TRBV11-2,ASSLLLADYEQY
TRBV3-1,ASSQGTSGAVGELF
TRBV11-1,ASSQPTSGTYEQY
TRBV19,ATLRGAEAF
TRBV20-1,SARISRGTEAF
TRBV29-1,SAGSATGELF
TRBV3-1,ASSQEWKGNTIY
TRBV3-1,ASSPQGLRTNEKLF
TRBV28,ASSLLKQGLGEKLF
TRBV4-1,ASSHEPNLNGGYEQY
TRBV6-1,ASSDLTGAGQPQH
TRBV6-5,ASSYSYQIGTGELF
TRBV6-1,ASSLVRVDYGYT
TRBV19,ASSTSGGYEQY
TRBV30,AWKGWGLNTEAF
TRBV14,ASSPGGREKLF
TRBV28,ASSLGRVTYEQY
TRBV12-3/TRBV12-4,ASRRSGANVLT
TRBV20-1,SAPTVQETQY
TRBV28,ASTNPGGVYGYT
TRBV7-2,ASSPIEGGELF
TRBV28,ASSNPGQQPQH
TRBV9,ASSSHPGGGANEKLF
TRBV19,ASSANRGVGKLS
TRBV24-1,ATSDQAGTEAF
TRBV20-1,SASGSGGLVGTGELF
TRBV6-2/TRBV6-3,ASTQDSISNQPQH
TRBV20-1,SARLTANNSPLH
TRBV19,ASSPGTSGNKQY
TRBV2,ASSEGTGGWETQY
TRBV3-1,ASSLAGDLTGTEAF
TRBV20-1,SARSSAGGGTGELF
TRBV20-1,SAASGFEQY